This T cell receptor (beta chain) was captured in a study of control samples from healthy donors and cancer patients. The sample holds one count of this clone. The ends lost 2 bases at V and 4 bases at J; junction bases unmatched: 10. The CDR3 has 16 amino acids. Germline V gene lookup returns CDR1 MGHRA and CDR2 YSYEKL. Only in-frame clones appear in the TCRdb table, and some are missing; sequencing was by immunoSEQ multiplex PCR. The profile shows about 120,000 clones, roughly 90% of them singletons. The TCR was taken from a man aged 45-65 years in good health. The chain has TRBV4-1 and TRBJ2-7; 8 bases agree with TRBD1. The sequenced material came from blood. The CDR3 loop is CASSQIRTGLGYEQYF. CDR3 nucleotide sequence: TGCGCCAGCAGCCAAATCCGGACAGGGCTGGGGTACGAGCAGTACTTC.